This T cell receptor beta chain was retrieved from a study of beta chain features in type 1 diabetes. Reverse transcription of all isolated RNA meant that expressed TCRB transcripts were sequenced. Sequenced by immunoSEQ multiplex PCR; TCRdb stores in-frame clones only, minus some. The sample lists about 400,000 clones; roughly 13% were seen once. CDR1 and CDR2 (germline): MNHNY, SVGAGI (reference sequence). The CDR3 consists of 13 residues. After removal of 6 bases from V and 9 bases from J, the junction contained 10 bases not matched to a gene. The V gene is TRBV6-6, the J gene TRBJ1-1, with 7 positions matching TRBD1. What was sequenced was naive CD4+ T cells from blood. This clonotype was obtained from a man in his late teens or twenties in good health. CDR3 sequence (DNA): TGTGCCAGCAGCCACCGGGACAGACGTAAAGCTTTCTTT. Protein: CASSHRDRRKAFF.